The entry below gives a single TCR beta chain sequence along with its context. This sample was included in a study of metastatic and nonmetastatic thyroid tumors. Study information: Repertoire data that came from the blood and tumor or nodule tissue of malignant and benign thyroid patients were compared.

None of the patients had undergone any treatment ahead of thyroid surgery. TCRdb re-called the PCR reads through MiXCR. The sample contains approximately 24,000 clones, 20% to 25% of which appear only once. The germline V gene has CDR1 SGHTA and CDR2 FQGNSA. Trimming pared 6 bases from V and 10 bases from J, leaving 16 bases between. The CDR3 loop spans 13 amino acids. This sequence was found in a male donor with papillary thyroid cancer or a benign thyroid nodule (not recorded which). Some clones in this sample may be carry-over from other donors' samples. The chain links TRBV7-2 to TRBJ2-1, with D perhaps TRBD2 (5 bases). Sequenced input: blood. The CDR3 DNA is TGTGCCAGCAGGGAGGTAGATGGGTCGGAGCAGTTCTTC. It translates to CASREVDGSEQFF.